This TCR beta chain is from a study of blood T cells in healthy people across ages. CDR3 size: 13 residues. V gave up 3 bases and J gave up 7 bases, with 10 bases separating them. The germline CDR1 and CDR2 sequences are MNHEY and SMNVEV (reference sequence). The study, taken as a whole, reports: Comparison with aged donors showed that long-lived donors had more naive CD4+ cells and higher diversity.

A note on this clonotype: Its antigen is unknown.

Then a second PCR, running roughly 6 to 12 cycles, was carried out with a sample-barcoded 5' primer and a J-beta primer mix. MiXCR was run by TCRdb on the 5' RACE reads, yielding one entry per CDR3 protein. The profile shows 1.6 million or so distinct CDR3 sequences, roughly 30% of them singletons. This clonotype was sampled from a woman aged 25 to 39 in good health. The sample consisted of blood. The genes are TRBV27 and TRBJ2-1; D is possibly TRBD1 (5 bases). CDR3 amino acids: CASSFLGVNEQFF. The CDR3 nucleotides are TGTGCCAGCAGTTTTTTAGGGGTAAATGAGCAGTTCTTC.